This T cell receptor beta chain was profiled in a study of beta chain features in type 1 diabetes. About this clone itself: As yet, its antigen is unknown. The same CDR3 arises from other DNA sequences in this sample as well.

Sequencing targeted expressed TCRB transcripts, as all isolated RNA had been reverse transcribed. Produced via immunoSEQ multiplex PCR; TCRdb's table is partial and in-frame only. The sample has hundreds of thousands of clones; about 14% are singletons. There are 14 residues in the CDR3. Trimming left V 0 bases short and J 1 base short, with 7 bases between. The V gene's germline CDR1 is SGHRS and CDR2 YFSETQ. The study's findings and limits: When Type 1 diabetes patients were examined, their TCRB CDR3s proved moderately but significantly shorter in all four CD4+ subsets.

A sort by CD45RO/CCR7/CD25/CD127/CD95/CD27 yielded CD4+ naive, central memory, regulatory and stem cell-like memory cells. Sequencing was done on a sample of naive CD4+ T cells from blood. This TCR came from a man younger than 35 with type 1 diabetes. The chain uses TRBV5-1 and TRBJ1-1, with unresolved D. The CDR3 nucleotides read TGCGCCAGCAGCTTGGCCGCAGGGAACACTGAAGCTTTCTTT. The encoded protein is CASSLAAGNTEAFF.